This entry describes one T cell receptor (beta chain). These data come from a study of blood T cell repertoires in COVID-19. As for the study in general: There were acute and convalescent COVID-19 samples, and they came from the United States, Italy and Spain. T cells, B-cell-depleted T cells, or PBMCs provided the cDNA or gDNA that served as material.

The germline V gene has CDR1 MRHNA and CDR2 SNTAGT. V lost 5 bases to trimming and J lost 2 bases; unmatched junction nucleotides: 3. CDR3 length equals 15 residues. Authors' data handling: Estimation of nucleated cell counts relied on the amplification of reference gene primers. Produced via immunoSEQ multiplex PCR; TCRdb's table is partial and in-frame only. The DNA was the basis for D and trimming; V, J and clone size are from that table. This sample has tens of thousands of clones, with approximately 86% found just once. The TCR was taken from a man aged 45-65 years with active or convalescent COVID-19. This sequence joins TRBV6-4 and TRBJ2-3; 11 positions agree with TRBD2. Material for sequencing was peripheral blood. CDR3 in amino acids: CASSRLAGNTDTQYF. CDR3 DNA sequence: TGTGCCAGCAGTAGACTAGCGGGGAACACAGATACGCAGTATTTT.